The rows below give T cell receptor beta chains drawn from one sample of a study of a mutant IDH1 vaccine in newly diagnosed glioma. These receptors' targets are unknown. Assay used: immunoSEQ multiplex PCR; TCRdb lists only in-frame clones, some missing. Seen here are tens of thousands of clones, approximately 84% observed once, and the top ten hold 9% to 10%. The specimen comprised PBMCs, sampled from a glioma patient whose treatment included an IDH1 peptide vaccine. These receptor sequences come from a woman aged 50 to 65 with glioma. Each CDR3 is given with its conserved first and last residue. Fields, in order: J gene, V gene, CDR3 protein.

j_gene: TRBJ1-1; v_gene: TRBV6-5; CDR3aa: CASSYSIRDAEAFF
j_gene: TRBJ2-3; v_gene: TRBV5-1; CDR3aa: CASSLVQGLIDTQYF
j_gene: TRBJ1-2; v_gene: TRBV4-3; CDR3aa: CASSQGLSGAGSGYTF
j_gene: TRBJ1-4; v_gene: TRBV10-2; CDR3aa: CASSDGSTNEKLFF
j_gene: TRBJ2-1; v_gene: TRBV2; CDR3aa: CASSRINEQFF
j_gene: TRBJ1-2; v_gene: TRBV27; CDR3aa: CASSFNRGYGYTF
j_gene: TRBJ1-1; v_gene: TRBV6-5; CDR3aa: CASRGFTEAFF
j_gene: TRBJ1-3; v_gene: TRBV5-1; CDR3aa: CASSRTGLGNTIYF
j_gene: TRBJ2-1; v_gene: TRBV6-5; CDR3aa: CASRVAGIALNEQFF
j_gene: TRBJ2-6; v_gene: TRBV2; CDR3aa: CAMDRAAGANVLTF
j_gene: TRBJ2-3; v_gene: TRBV29-1; CDR3aa: CSVGGAADTQYF
j_gene: TRBJ1-2; v_gene: TRBV7-9; CDR3aa: CASSFRGAFGGYTF
j_gene: TRBJ2-1; v_gene: TRBV10-3; CDR3aa: CAIRETKGQGNTYNEQFF
j_gene: TRBJ2-3; v_gene: TRBV19; CDR3aa: CASSGIGGTDTQYF
j_gene: TRBJ1-2; v_gene: TRBV5-6; CDR3aa: CASSPDRAGRYGYTF
j_gene: TRBJ1-1; v_gene: TRBV7-3; CDR3aa: CASSSAGHTEAFF
j_gene: TRBJ1-1; v_gene: TRBV29-1; CDR3aa: CSVDRGGNTEAFF
j_gene: TRBJ2-3; v_gene: TRBV10-3; CDR3aa: CAISWTGSTDTQYF
j_gene: TRBJ1-6; v_gene: TRBV10-3; CDR3aa: CAISGTGYNSPLHF
j_gene: TRBJ1-1; v_gene: TRBV28; CDR3aa: CASGRAFF
j_gene: TRBJ2-3; v_gene: TRBV5-1; CDR3aa: CASSLSSQRGSTDTQYF
j_gene: TRBJ2-7; v_gene: TRBV6-5; CDR3aa: CASSKWKLDYEQYF
j_gene: TRBJ1-1; v_gene: TRBV6-5; CDR3aa: CASSRQGSAFF
j_gene: TRBJ2-7; v_gene: TRBV6-1; CDR3aa: CASSHSGRPYEQYF
j_gene: TRBJ1-6; v_gene: TRBV7-6; CDR3aa: CASSLNEGNSPLHF
j_gene: TRBJ2-7; v_gene: TRBV5-4; CDR3aa: CASSSDLYEQYF
j_gene: TRBJ2-7; v_gene: TRBV6-5; CDR3aa: CASSQPSGGAHEQYF
j_gene: TRBJ2-7; v_gene: TRBV7-2; CDR3aa: CASKRGTSAGYEQYF
j_gene: TRBJ1-5; v_gene: TRBV28; CDR3aa: CASSQGQINQPQHF
j_gene: TRBJ1-5; v_gene: TRBV7-9; CDR3aa: CASSRDRPNQPQHF
j_gene: TRBJ1-2; v_gene: TRBV6-7; CDR3aa: CASSVCVRQGYGGKGYTF
j_gene: TRBJ2-5; v_gene: TRBV5-4; CDR3aa: CASSHPQETQYF
j_gene: TRBJ2-7; v_gene: TRBV5-1; CDR3aa: CASKWGGFPLYEQYF
j_gene: TRBJ1-2; v_gene: TRBV5-1; CDR3aa: CASSHQYRETGYTF
j_gene: TRBJ1-3; v_gene: TRBV9; CDR3aa: CASSVGLQEGRGNTIYF
j_gene: TRBJ1-1; v_gene: TRBV7-2; CDR3aa: CASSFSGNTEAFF
j_gene: TRBJ1-1; v_gene: TRBV9; CDR3aa: CASSRQGEALTEAFF
j_gene: TRBJ1-2; v_gene: TRBV6-1; CDR3aa: CASRTTGKNGYTF
j_gene: TRBJ2-7; v_gene: TRBV7-2; CDR3aa: CASSLEASGGRLGQYF
j_gene: TRBJ1-3; v_gene: TRBV5-4; CDR3aa: CASSAGGTALGRDTIYF
j_gene: TRBJ2-3; v_gene: TRBV5-1; CDR3aa: CASSLEGRPTDTQYF
j_gene: TRBJ2-2; v_gene: TRBV7-2; CDR3aa: CASRQAGGKNTGELFF
j_gene: TRBJ2-7; v_gene: TRBV5-1; CDR3aa: CASSLSSVGEQYF
j_gene: TRBJ2-2; v_gene: TRBV27; CDR3aa: CASSFGTMNTGELFF
j_gene: TRBJ1-1; v_gene: TRBV19; CDR3aa: CASSIGTVEAFF
j_gene: TRBJ2-7; v_gene: TRBV5-6; CDR3aa: CASSLGALPREQYF
j_gene: TRBJ1-2; v_gene: TRBV9; CDR3aa: CASSLQGADGYTF
j_gene: TRBJ2-1; v_gene: TRBV9; CDR3aa: CASSLVDLRDDEQFF
j_gene: TRBJ2-5; v_gene: TRBV28; CDR3aa: CASSPLAGADIYQETQYF
j_gene: TRBJ1-4; v_gene: TRBV6-1; CDR3aa: CAILGTPREKLFF
j_gene: TRBJ2-2; v_gene: TRBV7-8; CDR3aa: CASSPQGSGTGELFF
j_gene: TRBJ1-3; v_gene: TRBV6-5; CDR3aa: CASSYSWTGRDTIYF
j_gene: TRBJ2-1; v_gene: TRBV9; CDR3aa: CASSGTGGSYNEQFF
j_gene: TRBJ1-5; v_gene: TRBV19; CDR3aa: CASSIQGAIQPQHF